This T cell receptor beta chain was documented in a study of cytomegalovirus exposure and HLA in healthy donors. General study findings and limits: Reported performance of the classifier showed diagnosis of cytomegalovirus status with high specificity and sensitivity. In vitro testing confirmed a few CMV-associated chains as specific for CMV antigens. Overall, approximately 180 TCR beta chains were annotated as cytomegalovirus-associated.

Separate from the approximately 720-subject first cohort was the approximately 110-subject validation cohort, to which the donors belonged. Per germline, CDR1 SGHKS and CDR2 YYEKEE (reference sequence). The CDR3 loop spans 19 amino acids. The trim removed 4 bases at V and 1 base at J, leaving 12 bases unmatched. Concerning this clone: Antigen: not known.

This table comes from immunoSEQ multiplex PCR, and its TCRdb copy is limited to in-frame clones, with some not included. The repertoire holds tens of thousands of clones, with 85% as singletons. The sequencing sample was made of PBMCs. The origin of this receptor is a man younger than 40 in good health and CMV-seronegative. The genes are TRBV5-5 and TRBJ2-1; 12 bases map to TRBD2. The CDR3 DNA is TGTGCCAGCAGCCGACCTAGCGGGAGGGGCCGGGGTTCCTACAATGAGCAGTTCTTC. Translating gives CASSRPSGRGRGSYNEQFF.